A single sample is the source of the 6 T cell receptor beta chains below, sequenced in a study of blood T cell repertoires in COVID-19. This table comes from immunoSEQ multiplex PCR, and its TCRdb copy is limited to in-frame clones, with some not included. The profile shows 43,000 or so clones, about 90% of them singletons. Input material: peripheral blood. The origin of the receptors is an elderly woman with active COVID-19.

The rearrangement joins TRBV5-4 to TRBJ2-3; 7 positions match TRBD2. The CDR3 is made up of 15 amino acids. CDR1 and CDR2 from the germline V gene are SGHNT and YYREEE (reference sequence). The V and J ends lost 5 bases and 0 bases, in that order; junction bases with no gene match: 6. This CDR3 reads CASSWGSGSTDTQYF. CDR3 nucleotides: TGTGCCAGCAGTTGGGGTAGCGGGAGCACAGATACGCAGTATTTT.

This rearrangement joins TRBV7-8 to TRBJ2-5; 8 bases are shared with TRBD2. Germline V gene sequence: CDR1 SGHVS, CDR2 FQNEAQ. The junction had 11 bases not matched to a gene; V was cut back by 5 bases and J by 6 bases. The CDR3 sequence is 15 residues long. The chain's CDR3 is CASSPDSGGRKTQYF. The CDR3 coding sequence is TGTGCCAGCAGCCCTGACTCGGGGGGGAGGAAGACCCAGTACTTC.

The V gene is TRBV29-1, the J gene TRBJ2-3; perhaps TRBD1 as D (6 bases). Per the germline V gene, CDR1 is SQVTM and CDR2 is ANQGSEA. The CDR3 loop spans 14 amino acids. V lost 5 bases and J lost 4, with 16 bases in between. CDR3: CSVSVGGRPDTQYF. CDR3 DNA sequence: TGCAGCGTTTCAGTTGGGGGCCGACCAGATACGCAGTATTTT.

The chain uses TRBV30 and TRBJ1-5; 9 nucleotides align to TRBD1. This CDR3 is built from 16 residues. After removal of 1 base from V and 1 base from J, the junction contained 5 bases not matched to a gene. Germline assignment: CDR1 GTSNPN and CDR2 SVGIG (reference sequence). Here the CDR3 DNA reads TGTGCCTGGAGTGCCGAGACAGGGGGGAGCAATCAGCCCCAGCATTTT. As protein: CAWSAETGGSNQPQHF.

This CDR3 reads CASSPTHRDRSPQGSNYGYTF. CDR3 nucleotides: TGTGCCAGCTCACCAACCCACCGGGACAGGTCCCCCCAGGGCTCTAACTATGGCTACACCTTC. The V and J genes are TRBV18 and TRBJ1-2; 8 nucleotides line up with TRBD1. The CDR3 extends over 21 amino acids. Germline-derived CDR1 and CDR2 are KGHSH and LQKENI. Germline trimming cut 2 bases from V and 0 bases from J; bases unmatched to any gene: 20.

The J gene is TRBJ2-7, the V gene TRBV27, with 9 bases that match TRBD1. Germline V CDR1 and CDR2: MNHEY, SMNVEV (reference sequence). The CDR3 runs 13 residues. V lost 8 bases, J lost 2 bases, and 4 bases stayed unmatched. This CDR3 is CASGDREAYEQYF. In nucleotides, the CDR3 is TGTGCCAGCGGGGACAGGGAAGCCTACGAGCAGTACTTC.